This TCR beta chain is from a study of OX40 agonist ivuxolimab in advanced cancers. As for the study in general: Patients took ivuxolimab, an agonistic anti-OX40 (CD134) antibody. All patients had ivuxolimab intravenously every 2 weeks at 0.01 to 10 mg/kg. Study-level points and caveats: CD4+ and CD8+ T cells in blood underwent clonal expansion by week 6 at 0.1 to 3.0 mg/kg.

Method: immunoSEQ multiplex PCR; TCRdb's copy keeps in-frame clones and lacks some. The sample yields some 64,000 clones, approximately 92% seen once. J gave up 7 bases and V 10 bases, and 12 bases lay outside the gene matches. Germline CDR1 is MNHNS and CDR2 is SASEGT. CDR3 length: 13 amino acids. About this clone itself: Antigen unknown.

The V call is TRBV6-1, the J call TRBJ2-7, with TRBD2 identical over 8 bases. The receptor was derived from an adult with an advanced solid tumor such as melanoma, head and neck, liver or kidney cancer. Sequenced material: CD4+ or CD8+ T cells sorted from blood, taken in a trial of the OX40 agonist ivuxolimab. In nucleotides, the CDR3 is TGTGCCACGAGCTCCCCGGGGGGGTTGGAGCAGTACTTC. Protein: CATSSPGGLEQYF.